One sample yielded the 17 T cell receptor beta chains listed below, sequenced in a study of blood T cell repertoires in COVID-19. Data came from immunoSEQ multiplex PCR; TCRdb stores just in-frame clones and leaves some out. This sample has over 75,000 clones, with 86% found just once. The sequenced sample consisted of peripheral blood. Receptors originate from a human donor in a cohort sampled during active COVID-19.

V usage is TRBV7-2 and J usage is TRBJ2-7; D is perhaps TRBD2 (5 bases). CDR1 and CDR2 from the germline V gene are SGHTA and FQGNSA. The V end lost 1 base, the J end lost 1 base, and 8 bases lay between the germline ends. This CDR3 spans 14 amino acids. CDR3: CASSLDSASYEQYF. CDR3 bases: TGTGCCAGCAGCTTAGATAGCGCTTCCTACGAGCAGTACTTC.

The chain employs TRBV11-3 and TRBJ2-5; 13 bases are a match to TRBD2. The V gene's germline CDR1 is SGHNT and CDR2 YENEEA. J gave up 5 bases and V 6 bases, and 6 bases lay outside the gene matches. This CDR3 is built from 15 residues. The CDR3 protein is CASSLLAGGTETQYF. The CDR3 DNA reads as TGTGCCAGCAGTCTACTAGCGGGAGGGACCGAGACCCAGTACTTC.

A single count supports this clone. V is TRBV6-5 and J is TRBJ2-3; D not certain. CDR3 length: 11 amino acids. Trimming took off 6 bases at V and 3 bases at J, with 4 bases between the two ends. Per germline, CDR1 MNHEY and CDR2 SVGAGI. This CDR3 reads CASSQTDTQYF. The CDR3 nucleotides read TGTGCCAGCAGCCAGACAGATACGCAGTATTTT.

The chain couples TRBV12-3 or TRBV12-4 to TRBJ2-1; perhaps TRBD2 as D (6 bases). This CDR3 spans 13 amino acids. Trimming took 6 bases from V and 0 from J, leaving 6 bases between them. CDR3 DNA: TGTGCCAGCAGGGGACTCTCCTACAATGAGCAGTTCTTC. This translates into CASRGLSYNEQFF.

This clone was recorded once. V gene TRBV27 combines with J gene TRBJ2-7, with 12 bases aligning to TRBD1. Per the germline V gene, CDR1 is MNHEY and CDR2 is SMNVEV (reference sequence). This CDR3 has 15 residues. Trimming removed 3 bases from V and 5 bases from J; junction bases left unmatched: 5. The CDR3 region has the DNA TGTGCCAGCAGTTTTGGGGGGACAGGGGGCGACGAGCAGTACTTC. Its translation: CASSFGGTGGDEQYF.

This CDR3 reads CASSSSPGLADATGELFF. The CDR3 nucleotides read TGTGCCAGCTCCTCTTCTCCGGGACTAGCGGATGCCACCGGGGAGCTGTTTTTT. The rearrangement joins TRBV5-4 to TRBJ2-2; 11 positions match TRBD2. CDR1 is SGHNT and CDR2 is YYREEE in the germline V gene (reference sequence). V shed 7 bases and J 4 bases; nucleotides not matched to a gene: 15. The CDR3 is made up of 18 amino acids.

The count of this clone is one. This sequence joins TRBV4-3 and TRBJ2-5; maybe TRBD1 (5 bases). Germline V gene sequence: CDR1 LGHNA, CDR2 YSLEER. Trimming pared 1 base from V and 5 bases from J, leaving 14 bases between. This CDR3 region has 15 residues. CDR3 in amino acids: CASSQGFGARETQYF. The CDR3 region has the DNA TGCGCCAGCAGCCAAGGTTTTGGGGCGCGGGAGACCCAGTACTTC.

V and J are TRBV7-2 and TRBJ1-1; D is unclear. The CDR3 runs to 11 residues. V lost 3 bases and J 11 bases, leaving 10 bases between the germline ends. Germline CDR1 reads SGHTA; CDR2 reads FQGNSA. Here the CDR3 DNA reads TGTGCCAGCAGCTTCACCGCCGGGGCTTTCTTT. It codes for CASSFTAGAFF.

V usage is TRBV2 and J usage is TRBJ2-5; 7 bases align to TRBD2. The CDR3 contains 12 residues. V was clipped by 8 bases and J by 6 bases; unmatched bases: 6. The germline CDR1 and CDR2 sequences are SNHLY and FYNNEI. DNA of the CDR3: TGTGCCAGCGGGGGGGAAGGAAAGACCCAGTACTTC. This sequence encodes CASGGEGKTQYF.

This rearrangement joins TRBV9 to TRBJ2-7; no reliable D call. Trimming removed 4 bases at V and 0 bases at J, with 11 bases between. CDR3 size: 14 residues. Germline V gene sequence: CDR1 SGDLS, CDR2 YYNGEE. CDR3 DNA sequence: TGTGCCAGCAGCACCCAACAAAGCTCCTACGAGCAGTACTTC. Translating gives CASSTQQSSYEQYF.

The rearrangement joins TRBV6-1 to TRBJ2-5; TRBD1 matches at 7 bases. V was clipped by 6 bases and J by 1 base; unmatched bases: 11. Germline V gives CDR1 MNHNS, CDR2 SASEGT. This CDR3 region has 16 residues. CDR3 region: CASSENTGAVQETQYF. The CDR3 DNA sequence: TGTGCCAGCAGCGAAAATACAGGGGCGGTCCAAGAGACCCAGTACTTC.

The CDR3 reads CASSQGRYNEQFF. The CDR3 nucleotides read TGTGCCAGCAGTCAGGGGCGCTACAATGAGCAGTTCTTC. The chain combines TRBV12-3 or TRBV12-4 with TRBJ2-1; a possible D gene is TRBD1 (6 bases). V was trimmed by 5 bases and J by 3 bases, leaving 8 bases between them. The CDR3 runs to 13 residues.

This clone qualifies as medium-sized (0.01 to 0.1%). The genes are TRBV7-9 and TRBJ2-7; D is possibly TRBD1 (6 bases). Trimming took off 1 base at V and 2 bases at J, with 12 bases between the two ends. The V gene's germline CDR1 is SEHNR and CDR2 FQNEAQ (reference sequence). This CDR3 comprises 15 residues. DNA of the CDR3: TGTGCCAGCAGCTTAGAGTCGTGGGGGCCCTACGAGCAGTACTTC. Residues: CASSLESWGPYEQYF.

The rearrangement joins TRBV6-5 to TRBJ2-7; 8 bases match TRBD2. After removal of 0 bases from V and 9 bases from J, the junction contained 7 bases not matched to a gene. This CDR3 has 14 residues. Germline lookup yields CDR1 MNHEY and CDR2 SVGAGI. The CDR3 here is CASSYSTGGSRQYF. CDR3 sequence (DNA): TGTGCCAGCAGTTACTCGACGGGAGGGAGTCGGCAGTACTTC.

The V and J genes are TRBV7-9 and TRBJ2-5; 8 nucleotides match TRBD1. V shed 4 bases and J 5 bases; nucleotides not matched to a gene: 15. Germline CDR1 and CDR2: SEHNR and FQNEAQ (reference sequence). This CDR3 has 17 amino acids. The DNA for the CDR3 is TGTGCCAGCAGCTCCGGACAGGGTGGGAGAGCGAGGGAGACCCAGTACTTC. It translates to CASSSGQGGRARETQYF.

This sequence joins TRBV4-2 and TRBJ2-3; 16 bases are a match to TRBD2. Germline trimming cut 3 bases from V and 0 bases from J; bases unmatched to any gene: 3. Per the germline V gene, CDR1 is LGHNA and CDR2 is YNFKEQ. This CDR3 contains 18 residues. In DNA form, the CDR3 reads TGTGCCAGCAGCCAGGGACTAGCGGGAGGGCCGAGCACAGATACGCAGTATTTT. Translated, it gives CASSQGLAGGPSTDTQYF.

This clone occurred once. The gene calls are TRBV6-2 or TRBV6-3 and TRBJ2-3; TRBD2 matches 11 bases. J lost 9 bases, V lost 5 bases, and 16 bases had no gene match. Per the germline V gene, CDR1 is MNHEY and CDR2 is SVGEGT. The CDR3 contains 17 residues. CDR3 protein: CASSPQIAGGRERTQYF. The CDR3 DNA reads as TGTGCCAGCAGTCCCCAGATAGCGGGGGGGCGAGAAAGGACGCAGTATTTT.